This T cell receptor beta chain comes out of a study of tumor and adjacent non-tumor tissue in lung cancer. Study-level background: On average, productive TCRbeta reads reached around 4 million per sample.

General study results and limits: Top 100 clones took a larger repertoire share in normal lung. TCR diversity was significantly greater in tumor than normal lung tissue.

This clonotype was detected ten times or more. What it recognizes is unknown. RNA was extracted from bulk tissue without any cell sorting. A modified ARM-PCR protocol with three rounds of nested PCR amplified TCRbeta. TCRdb recomputed calls from the multiplex PCR reads with MiXCR, one row per CDR3 protein. The sample consists of about 90,000 distinct CDR3 sequences, around two thirds of them appearing once. The specimen sequenced was lung tumor tissue. The sequence derives from a man aged 65 to 85 with non-small cell lung cancer.

DNA for the CDR3: TGCGCCAGCAGCACCGACAGGGGACTTAGTGACGAGCAGTACTTC. Its translation is CASSTDRGLSDEQYF. This chain joins TRBV5-1 and TRBJ2-7, with TRBD1 matching 8 bases. With V trimmed by 4 bases and J by 5 bases, 11 bases remained unmatched. The CDR3 is made up of 15 amino acids. Germline V gene lookup returns CDR1 SGHRS and CDR2 YFSETQ.